This TCR beta chain was profiled in a study of identical twins. Unique molecular identifiers were present on the cDNA, and a universal primer site came from template switching. Each CDR3 protein gets one entry after TCRdb re-called the 5' RACE reads with MiXCR. This table has 100,000 or so distinct CDR3 sequences, 5.5% to 7% appearing once. V was pared by 5 bases and J by 5 bases, with 17 bases of the junction left unmatched. The V gene's germline CDR1 is SEHNR and CDR2 FQNEAQ (reference sequence). The CDR3 has 18 amino acids. Study-level findings and limits: Clonotypes of the beta chain that were abundant in cord blood carried fewer insertions (memory repertoires showed none).

Every one of the donors was a healthy Caucasian. This clonotype was seen a handful of times. Antigen: not known. The clonotype was recovered from a woman aged 50 to 60 in good health. The sample was memory T cells sorted from blood. This rearrangement joins TRBV7-9 to TRBJ2-1; 8 bases agree with TRBD1. Written as DNA, the CDR3 is TGTGCCAGCAGCAAACAGGGGGTGCTTTCGAACCTTCACAATGAGCAGTTCTTC. As protein: CASSKQGVLSNLHNEQFF.